This T cell receptor beta chain emerged from a study of shared clonotypes between healthy human individuals. General study points: It was the few donors that limited the genetic and exposure-history diversity represented. Some clonotypes were shared by all four sorted-subset donors, while others were not shared. The non-shared ones had lower generation probabilities than the shared ones. Naive subsets generally exceeded memory subsets in estimated richness. Shared clonotypes: 4.5% to 6% naive CD4, approximately 3.4% naive CD8, around 2.4% memory CD4, 0.4% to 0.45% memory CD8.

Germline lookup yields CDR1 KGHSH and CDR2 LQKENI. Trimming stripped 4 bases from V and 1 base from J, with 7 bases between. This CDR3 is 13 amino acids long. This clone has just a few counts. Its antigen is currently unknown. This CDR3 is also generated by other DNA sequences in the sample. Sequenced by immunoSEQ multiplex PCR; TCRdb stores in-frame clones only, minus some. The sample lists fewer than 400,000 clones; around 74% were seen once. Sequencing was carried out using memory CD4+ T cells sorted from blood. This sample's subset: CD45RA-negative fraction. The chain couples TRBV18 to TRBJ1-1, with no clear D. This clonotype was sampled from a man aged 30-40 years in good health. CDR3 in DNA: TGTGCCAGCTCACAGGGTCAGAACACTGAAGCTTTCTTT. It yields the protein CASSQGQNTEAFF.